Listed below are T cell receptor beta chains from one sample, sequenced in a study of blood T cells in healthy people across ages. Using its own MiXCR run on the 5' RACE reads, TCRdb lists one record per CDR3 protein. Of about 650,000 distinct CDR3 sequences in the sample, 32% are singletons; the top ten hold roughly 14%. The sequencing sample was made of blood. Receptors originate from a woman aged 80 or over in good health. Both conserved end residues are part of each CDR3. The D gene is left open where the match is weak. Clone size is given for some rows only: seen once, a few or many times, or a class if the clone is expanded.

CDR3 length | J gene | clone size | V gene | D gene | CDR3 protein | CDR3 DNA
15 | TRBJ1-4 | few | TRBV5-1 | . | CASSADPVGTEKLFF | TGCGCCAGCAGCGCCGATCCGGTTGGAACTGAAAAACTGTTTTTT
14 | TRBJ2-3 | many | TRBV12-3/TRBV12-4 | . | CASSLTTQTDTQYF | TGTGCCAGCAGTTTGACTACTCAAACAGATACGCAGTATTTT
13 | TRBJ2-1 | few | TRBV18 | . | CASSPGKNNEQFF | TGTGCCAGCTCGCCCGGAAAGAACAATGAGCAGTTCTTC
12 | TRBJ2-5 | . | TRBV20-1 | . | CSALDSAGTQYF | TGCAGTGCTTTAGATTCGGCGGGGACCCAGTACTTC
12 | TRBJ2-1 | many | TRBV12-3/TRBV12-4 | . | CASSVNRLEQFF | TGTGCCAGCAGTGTGAACCGGCTTGAGCAGTTCTTC
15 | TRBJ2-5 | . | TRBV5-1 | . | CASSLVGGGSETQYF | TGCGCCAGCAGCTTGGTAGGGGGAGGTTCAGAGACCCAGTACTTC
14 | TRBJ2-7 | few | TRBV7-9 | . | CASGRGSGIHEQYF | TGTGCCAGCGGGCGAGGGTCGGGGATCCACGAGCAGTACTTC
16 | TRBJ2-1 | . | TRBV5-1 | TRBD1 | CASSLGTGTAYNEQFF | TGCGCCAGCAGCTTGGGTACCGGGACAGCTTACAATGAGCAGTTCTTC
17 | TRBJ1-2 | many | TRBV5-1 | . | CASSSLGAGQANYGYTF | TGCGCCAGCAGCTCCTTGGGGGCAGGCCAAGCTAACTATGGCTACACCTTC
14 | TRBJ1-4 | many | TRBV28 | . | CASSLGGPLQKLFF | TGTGCCAGCAGCCTTGGGGGACCTCTCCAAAAACTGTTTTTT
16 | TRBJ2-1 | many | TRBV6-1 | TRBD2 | CASSGNKRGAYNEQFF | TGTGCCAGCAGTGGGAATAAGCGGGGGGCGTACAATGAGCAGTTCTTC
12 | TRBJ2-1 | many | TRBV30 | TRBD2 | CAWSQLATEQFF | TGTGCCTGGAGCCAACTAGCGACTGAGCAGTTCTTC
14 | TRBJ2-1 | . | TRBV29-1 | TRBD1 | CSVPPGQVSPEQFF | TGCAGCGTCCCTCCGGGACAGGTATCGCCTGAGCAGTTCTTC
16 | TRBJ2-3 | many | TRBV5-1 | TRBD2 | CASSGPSGGLTDTQYF | TGCGCCAGCAGCGGGCCTAGCGGGGGGTTAACAGATACGCAGTATTTT
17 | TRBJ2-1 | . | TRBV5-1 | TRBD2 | CAGSYGLAGGSYNEQFF | TGCGCCGGCAGCTACGGACTAGCGGGTGGGTCCTACAATGAGCAGTTCTTC
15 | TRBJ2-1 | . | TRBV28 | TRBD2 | CASSSLAGITDEQFF | TGTGCCAGCAGTTCCCTAGCGGGGATAACGGATGAGCAGTTCTTC
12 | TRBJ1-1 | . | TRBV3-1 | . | CASSQETGEAFF | TGTGCCAGCAGCCAAGAGACGGGCGAAGCTTTCTTT
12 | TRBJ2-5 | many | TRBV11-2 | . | CASSPWVQTQYF | TGTGCCAGCAGCCCCTGGGTCCAGACCCAGTACTTC
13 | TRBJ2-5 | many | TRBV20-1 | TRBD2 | CSARWEGMKTQYF | TGCAGTGCTAGATGGGAGGGTATGAAGACCCAGTACTTC
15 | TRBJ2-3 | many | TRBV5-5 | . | CASSPGLQAYDTQYF | TGTGCCAGCAGTCCGGGCCTCCAGGCGTATGATACGCAGTATTTT
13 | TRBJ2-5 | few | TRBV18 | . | CASSRDNRETQYF | TGTGCCAGCTCTCGGGACAATCGCGAGACCCAGTACTTC
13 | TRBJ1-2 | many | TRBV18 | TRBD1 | CASSGQGSYGYTF | TGTGCCAGCTCAGGACAGGGGTCTTATGGCTACACCTTC
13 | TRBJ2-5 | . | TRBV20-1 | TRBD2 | CSASTSVQETQYF | TGCAGTGCTAGCACTAGCGTTCAAGAGACCCAGTACTTC
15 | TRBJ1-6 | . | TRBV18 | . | CASSPKGGVDSPLHF | TGTGCCAGCTCACCGAAGGGAGGGGTAGACTCACCCCTCCACTTT
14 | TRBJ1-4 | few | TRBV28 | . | CASNTGLKEEKLFF | TGTGCCAGCAATACAGGGCTGAAAGAGGAAAAACTGTTTTTT
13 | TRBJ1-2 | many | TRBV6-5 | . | CASTWDVSYGYTF | TGTGCCAGCACTTGGGACGTCAGCTATGGCTACACCTTC
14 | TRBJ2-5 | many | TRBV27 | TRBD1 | CASSYTTGEETQYF | TGTGCCAGCAGCTACACCACAGGGGAAGAGACCCAGTACTTC
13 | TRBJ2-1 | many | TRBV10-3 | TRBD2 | CAISLLAVDEQFF | TGTGCCATCAGCCTGCTAGCGGTCGATGAGCAGTTCTTC
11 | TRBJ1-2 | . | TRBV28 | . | CAIQGAVGYTF | TGTGCCATCCAGGGAGCCGTTGGCTACACCTTC
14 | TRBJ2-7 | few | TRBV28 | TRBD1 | CASRIGKSGGEQYF | TGTGCCAGCAGAATTGGAAAATCAGGGGGCGAGCAGTACTTC
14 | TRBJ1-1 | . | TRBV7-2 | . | CASSPGTWNTEAFF | TGTGCCAGCAGCCCCGGGACGTGGAACACTGAAGCTTTCTTT
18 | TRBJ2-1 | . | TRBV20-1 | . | CSASGQSGDQRSYNEQFF | TGCAGTGCTAGTGGGCAGTCAGGGGATCAGAGGTCCTACAATGAGCAGTTCTTC
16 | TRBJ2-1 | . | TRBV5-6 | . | CASSLAWGIGDNEQFF | TGTGCCAGCAGCTTGGCCTGGGGGATTGGTGACAATGAGCAGTTCTTC
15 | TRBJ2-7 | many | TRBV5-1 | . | CASSPHRPVDHEQYF | TGCGCCAGCAGCCCCCACCGTCCCGTAGACCACGAGCAGTACTTC
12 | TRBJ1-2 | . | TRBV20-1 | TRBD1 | CSAATGDYGYTF | TGCAGTGCGGCCACAGGGGACTATGGCTACACCTTC
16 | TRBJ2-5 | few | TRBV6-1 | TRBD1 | CASSPTQGFDQETQYF | TGTGCCAGCAGTCCTACACAGGGGTTCGACCAAGAGACCCAGTACTTC
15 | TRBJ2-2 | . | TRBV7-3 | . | CASSLEAGYTGELFF | TGTGCCAGCAGCCTCGAGGCAGGGTATACCGGGGAGCTGTTTTTT
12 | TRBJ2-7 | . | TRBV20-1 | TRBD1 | CSAQGQFDEQYF | TGCAGTGCCCAGGGACAGTTTGATGAGCAGTACTTC
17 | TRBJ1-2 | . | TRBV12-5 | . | CASGLPTGAAFSEGYTF | TGTGCTAGTGGTTTGCCTACCGGGGCGGCCTTTTCAGAGGGCTACACCTTC
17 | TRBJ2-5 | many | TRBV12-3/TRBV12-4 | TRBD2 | CASSLTRTSGGQETQYF | TGTGCCAGCAGTTTGACTCGGACTAGCGGGGGACAAGAGACCCAGTACTTC